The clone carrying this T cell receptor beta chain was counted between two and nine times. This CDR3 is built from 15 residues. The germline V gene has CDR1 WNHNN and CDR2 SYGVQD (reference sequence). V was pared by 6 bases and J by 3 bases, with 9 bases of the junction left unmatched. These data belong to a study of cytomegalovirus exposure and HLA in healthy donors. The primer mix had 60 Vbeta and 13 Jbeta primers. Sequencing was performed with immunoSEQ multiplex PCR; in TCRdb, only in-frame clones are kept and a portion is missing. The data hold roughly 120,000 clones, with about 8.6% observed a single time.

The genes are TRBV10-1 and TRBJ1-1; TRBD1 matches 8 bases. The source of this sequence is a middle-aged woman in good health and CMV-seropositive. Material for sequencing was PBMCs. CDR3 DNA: TGCGCCAGCAGCGCAGTACAGGGGGTACACACTGAAGCTTTCTTT. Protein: CASSAVQGVHTEAFF.